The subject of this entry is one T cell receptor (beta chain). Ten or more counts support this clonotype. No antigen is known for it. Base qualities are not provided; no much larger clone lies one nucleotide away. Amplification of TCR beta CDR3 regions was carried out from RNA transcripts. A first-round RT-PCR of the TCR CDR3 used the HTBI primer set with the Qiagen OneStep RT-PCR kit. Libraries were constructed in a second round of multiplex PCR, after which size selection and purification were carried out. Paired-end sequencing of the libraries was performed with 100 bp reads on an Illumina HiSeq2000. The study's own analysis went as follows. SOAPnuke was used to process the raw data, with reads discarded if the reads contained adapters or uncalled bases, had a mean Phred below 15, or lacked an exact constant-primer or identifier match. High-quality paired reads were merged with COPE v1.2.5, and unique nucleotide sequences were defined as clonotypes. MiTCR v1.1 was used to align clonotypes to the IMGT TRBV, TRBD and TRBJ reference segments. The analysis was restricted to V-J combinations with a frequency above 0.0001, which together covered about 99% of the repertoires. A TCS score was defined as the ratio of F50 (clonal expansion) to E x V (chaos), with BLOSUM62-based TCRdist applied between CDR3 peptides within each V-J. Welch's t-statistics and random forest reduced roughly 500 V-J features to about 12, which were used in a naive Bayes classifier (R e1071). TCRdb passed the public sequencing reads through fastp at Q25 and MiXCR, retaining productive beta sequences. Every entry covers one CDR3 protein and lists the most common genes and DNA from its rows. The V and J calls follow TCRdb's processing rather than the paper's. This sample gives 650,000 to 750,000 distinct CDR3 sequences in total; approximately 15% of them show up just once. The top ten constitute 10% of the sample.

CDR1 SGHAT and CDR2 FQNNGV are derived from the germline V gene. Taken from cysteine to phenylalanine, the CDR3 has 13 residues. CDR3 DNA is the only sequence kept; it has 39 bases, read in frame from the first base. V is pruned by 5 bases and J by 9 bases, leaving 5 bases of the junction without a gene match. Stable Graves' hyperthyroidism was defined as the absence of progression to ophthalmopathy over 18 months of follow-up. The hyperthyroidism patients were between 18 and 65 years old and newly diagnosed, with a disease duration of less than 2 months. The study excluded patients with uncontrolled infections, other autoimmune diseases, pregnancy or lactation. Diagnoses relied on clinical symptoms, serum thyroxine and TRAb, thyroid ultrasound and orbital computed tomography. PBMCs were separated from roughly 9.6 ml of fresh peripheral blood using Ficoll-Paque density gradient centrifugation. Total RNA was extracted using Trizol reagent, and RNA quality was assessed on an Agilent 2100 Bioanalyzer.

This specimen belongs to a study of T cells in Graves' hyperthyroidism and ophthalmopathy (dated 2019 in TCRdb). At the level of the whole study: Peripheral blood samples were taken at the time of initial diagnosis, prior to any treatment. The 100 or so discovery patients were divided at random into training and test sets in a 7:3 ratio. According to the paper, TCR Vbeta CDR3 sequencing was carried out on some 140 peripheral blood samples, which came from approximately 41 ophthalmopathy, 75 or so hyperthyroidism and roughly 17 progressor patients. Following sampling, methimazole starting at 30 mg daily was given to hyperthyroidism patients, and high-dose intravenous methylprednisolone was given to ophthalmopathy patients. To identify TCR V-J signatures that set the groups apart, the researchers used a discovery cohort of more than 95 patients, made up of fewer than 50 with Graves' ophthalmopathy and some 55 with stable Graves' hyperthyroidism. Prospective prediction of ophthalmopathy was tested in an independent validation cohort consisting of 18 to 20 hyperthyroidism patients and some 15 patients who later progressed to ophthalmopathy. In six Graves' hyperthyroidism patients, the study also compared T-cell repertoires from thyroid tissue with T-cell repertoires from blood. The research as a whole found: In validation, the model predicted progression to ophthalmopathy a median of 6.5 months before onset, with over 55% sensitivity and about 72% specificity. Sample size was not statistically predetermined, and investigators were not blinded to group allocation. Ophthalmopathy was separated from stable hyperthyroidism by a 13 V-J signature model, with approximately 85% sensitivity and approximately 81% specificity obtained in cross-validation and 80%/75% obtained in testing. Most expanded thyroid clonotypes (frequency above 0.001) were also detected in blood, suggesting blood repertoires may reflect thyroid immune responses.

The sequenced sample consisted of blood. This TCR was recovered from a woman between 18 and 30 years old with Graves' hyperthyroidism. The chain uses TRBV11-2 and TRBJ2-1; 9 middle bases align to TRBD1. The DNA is TGTGCCAGCAGCGATCGGACAGGGGCTGAGCAGTTCTTC. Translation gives CASSDRTGAEQFF. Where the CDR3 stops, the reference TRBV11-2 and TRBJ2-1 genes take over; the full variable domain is EAGVAQSPRYKIIEKRQSVAFWCNPISGHATLYWYQQILGQGPKLLIQFQNNGVVDDSQLPKDRFSAERLKGVDSTLKIQPAKLEDSAVYLCASSDRTGAEQFFGPGTRLTVL.